Each of the 23 T cell receptor beta chains below was sequenced from the same sample in a study of OX40 agonist ivuxolimab in advanced cancers. TCRdb's copy holds only in-frame clones and misses some; the assay was immunoSEQ multiplex PCR. This table holds around 66,000 clones, approximately 81% found once. The input for sequencing was CD4+ or CD8+ T cells sorted from blood, taken in a trial of the OX40 agonist ivuxolimab. The source of these receptors is an adult with an advanced solid tumor such as melanoma, head and neck, liver or kidney cancer.

The rearrangement uses TRBV28 and TRBJ1-1; D is unresolved. This CDR3 is 12 amino acids long. Germline CDR1 is MDHEN and CDR2 is SYDVKM. Deletions cut 5 bases from V and 10 bases from J, with 14 bases between. Here the CDR3 DNA reads TGTGCCAGCAGTGTGAAGGGAAGGATAGCTTTCTTT. It encodes CASSVKGRIAFF.

V gene TRBV6-5 combines with J gene TRBJ2-1; 8 nucleotides align to TRBD2. Per the germline V gene, CDR1 is MNHEY and CDR2 is SVGAGI. V lost 1 base to trimming and J lost 3 bases; unmatched junction nucleotides: 5. The CDR3 is 16 amino acids. CDR3 coding DNA: TGTGCCAGCAGTTACTTCGGGACTAGTGGCTACAATGAGCAGTTCTTC. Amino acids: CASSYFGTSGYNEQFF.

The chain links TRBV4-3 to TRBJ2-7; TRBD1 aligns across 10 bases. Germline loops: CDR1 LGHNA, CDR2 YSLEER. V was clipped by 1 base and J by 4 bases; unmatched bases: 7. The CDR3 loop spans 16 amino acids. CDR3 loop: CASSQGSGTGVYEQYF. CDR3 DNA: TGCGCCAGCAGCCAAGGATCAGGGACAGGGGTTTACGAGCAGTACTTC.

Only a few counts were recorded for this clone. The V gene is TRBV18, the J gene TRBJ1-2, with 9 positions matching TRBD1. This CDR3 is built from 15 residues. Looked up from germline, CDR1 is KGHSH and CDR2 is LQKENI. V lost 6 bases, J lost 6 bases, and 11 bases stayed unmatched. Here the CDR3 DNA reads TGTGCCAGCTCTCACCGGCCGGACAGGGGCGATGGCTACACCTTC. Translating it yields CASSHRPDRGDGYTF.

CDR3 coding DNA: TGTGCCAGCAGTACGGACGCCAAGGGCAATCAGCCCCAGCATTTT. It codes for CASSTDAKGNQPQHF. V gene TRBV2 combines with J gene TRBJ1-5, with no clear D. This CDR3 has 15 residues. Trimming left V 5 bases short and J 2 bases short, with 13 bases between. CDR1 and CDR2 (germline): SNHLY, FYNNEI.

The V and J genes are TRBV5-1 and TRBJ2-5; D unclear. This CDR3 has 12 amino acids. The V and J ends lost 7 bases and 0 bases respectively, with 7 bases between them. Germline V gene sequence: CDR1 SGHRS, CDR2 YFSETQ. The DNA of the CDR3 is TGCGCCAGCCGATGGAACCAAGAGACCCAGTACTTC. Encoded protein: CASRWNQETQYF.

The chain links TRBV27 to TRBJ1-1; 8 nucleotides line up with TRBD1. With 5 bases clipped from V and 4 bases from J, the junction kept 3 bases outside the gene matches. The CDR3 is 13 amino acids. Per germline, CDR1 MNHEY and CDR2 SMNVEV (reference sequence). The CDR3 spells CASSGQGVTEAFF. The CDR3 DNA reads TGTGCCAGCAGTGGACAGGGAGTCACTGAAGCTTTCTTT.

The chain combines TRBV18 with TRBJ2-4; 8 bases are shared with TRBD2. The CDR3 covers 16 residues. Germline CDR1 KGHSH, CDR2 LQKENI. The V and J ends lost 4 bases and 5 bases, in that order; junction bases with no gene match: 10. CDR3 amino acids: CASSLLQGLGENIQYF. DNA for the CDR3: TGTGCCAGCTCACTGCTACAGGGACTAGGGGAAAACATTCAGTACTTC.

The table lists this clone with a count of one. J is TRBJ2-3 and V is TRBV5-5, with a weak D call TRBD2 (5 bases). The CDR3 contains 11 residues. Germline CDR1 and CDR2: SGHKS and YYEKEE (reference sequence). Deletions cut 4 bases from V and 5 bases from J, with 5 bases between. The CDR3 nucleotides read TGTGCCAGCAGCGGGAGAGATACGCAGTATTTT. This encodes CASSGRDTQYF.

This clone was counted only a few times. This chain joins TRBV19 and TRBJ1-1; TRBD1 aligns across 7 bases. Germline CDR1 is LNHDA and CDR2 is SQIVND (reference sequence). J lost 4 bases, V lost 5 bases, and 4 bases had no gene match. This CDR3 has 13 residues. CDR3 nucleotides: TGTGCCAGTAGTGGGACAGTTAGCACTGAAGCTTTCTTT. It translates to CASSGTVSTEAFF.

The V and J genes are TRBV7-2 and TRBJ1-6; D is ambiguous. The CDR3 runs 12 residues. V lost 5 bases and J 9 bases, leaving 8 bases between the germline ends. Germline V gene data show CDR1 as SGHTA and CDR2 as FQGNSA. CDR3 sequence: CASSPSVSPLHF. In DNA form, the CDR3 reads TGTGCCAGCAGCCCGTCGGTTTCACCCCTCCACTTT.

The rearrangement uses TRBV2 and TRBJ2-3; no definite D call. V lost 0 bases, J lost 14 bases, and 6 bases lay in between. This CDR3 has 10 residues. The germline gives CDR1 SNHLY, CDR2 FYNNEI. The chain's CDR3 is CASSEARVYF. The CDR3 coding sequence is TGTGCCAGCAGTGAAGCAAGGGTGTATTTT.

This chain connects TRBV10-3 to TRBJ1-5; no definite D call. With 7 bases removed from V and 3 bases from J, the gap between germline ends came to 10 bases. CDR3 size: 13 residues. Germline V gene lookup returns CDR1 ENHRY and CDR2 SYGVKD. CDR3 in DNA: TGTGCCATCACTCCTGGCCCCAATCAGCCCCAGCATTTT. Protein: CAITPGPNQPQHF.

V and J are TRBV28 and TRBJ1-2; D is perhaps TRBD1 (6 bases). Germline values: CDR1 MDHEN, CDR2 SYDVKM. V lost 5 bases to trimming and J lost 5 bases, with 12 bases between them. This CDR3 has 13 amino acids. The CDR3: CASSLGGQYGYTF. CDR3 coding DNA: TGTGCCAGCAGTCTTGGGGGCCAATATGGCTACACCTTC.

V and J are TRBV5-5 and TRBJ1-1; a possible D gene is TRBD1 (5 bases). The CDR3 has 14 residues. The ends were cut back, 5 bases at V and 14 bases at J, with 25 bases in the middle. CDR1 and CDR2 from the germline V gene are SGHKS and YYEKEE (reference sequence). CDR3 sequence reads: CASRHGGVRDLAFF. In DNA, the CDR3 is TGTGCCAGCAGGCATGGCGGGGTCAGGGATTTAGCGTTCTTT. The complete variable domain, with remaining parts taken from reference TRBV5-5 and TRBJ1-1, reads DAGVTQSPTHLIKTRGQQVTLRCSPISGHKSVSWYQQVLGQGPQFIFQYYEKEERGRGNFPDRFSARQFPNYSSELNVNALLLGDSALYLCASRHGGVRDLAFFGQGTRLTVV.

The rearrangement uses TRBV30 and TRBJ1-6, with 8 bases fitting TRBD1. The CDR3 runs 13 residues. Germline V gives CDR1 GTSNPN, CDR2 SVGIG (reference sequence). The junction had 6 bases not matched to a gene; V was cut back by 5 bases and J by 9 bases. CDR3 in DNA: TGTGCCTGGTCAGGGGGCCGAGGTTCACCCCTCCACTTT. It encodes CAWSGGRGSPLHF.

The chain couples TRBV5-1 to TRBJ2-5; 8 nucleotides line up with TRBD1. There are 14 residues in the CDR3. Germline V gene lookup returns CDR1 SGHRS and CDR2 YFSETQ. The V gene end was trimmed by 2 bases and the J gene end by 5 bases; junction bases not matched to a gene: 5. In nucleotides, the CDR3 is TGCGCCAGCAGCTTTTCAGGGGGCGAGGAGACCCAGTACTTC. It codes for CASSFSGGEETQYF.

This rearrangement joins TRBV6-1 to TRBJ1-2, with 8 bases lining up with TRBD1. The CDR3 extends over 13 amino acids. The germline CDR1 and CDR2 sequences are MNHNS and SASEGT. The ends lost 6 bases at V and 7 bases at J; junction bases unmatched: 7. The CDR3 coding sequence is TGTGCCAGCAGATTGGACAGGGCTCGTGGCTACACCTTC. It encodes CASRLDRARGYTF.

This rearrangement joins TRBV20-1 to TRBJ2-7, with D perhaps TRBD2 (5 bases). The CDR3 runs to 11 residues. Germline-derived CDR1 and CDR2 are DFQATT and SNEGSKA (reference sequence). Trimming removed 5 bases from V and 3 bases from J, with 8 bases in between. CDR3 in amino acids: CSAHGVYEQYF. The CDR3 coding sequence is TGCAGTGCTCACGGGGTCTACGAGCAGTACTTC.

This clone was detected only a few times. The rearrangement links TRBV7-8 to TRBJ2-2, with 7 bases lining up with TRBD1. Germline V CDR1 and CDR2: SGHVS, FQNEAQ. The CDR3 spans 15 residues. V was clipped by 5 bases and J by 4 bases; unmatched bases: 7. The CDR3 DNA reads TGTGCCAGCAGCAGACAGGGTGTTGTCACCGGGGAGCTGTTTTTT. Its protein product is CASSRQGVVTGELFF.

V usage is TRBV7-2 and J usage is TRBJ1-1, with D possibly being TRBD1 (5 bases). CDR3 length equals 15 residues. Germline CDR1 reads SGHTA; CDR2 reads FQGNSA. V was cut by 1 base and J by 0 bases, with 9 bases left in between. CDR3: CASSLEGRMNTEAFF. For the CDR3, the DNA is TGTGCCAGCAGCTTAGAGGGGCGGATGAACACTGAAGCTTTCTTT.

The chain recombines TRBV27 with TRBJ2-5, with 8 bases identical to TRBD2. Germline CDR1 reads MNHEY; CDR2 reads SMNVEV (reference sequence). V dropped 5 bases and J dropped 11; count of bases not matched to a gene: 10. The CDR3 is 13 amino acids. CDR3 DNA: TGTGCCAGCAGTCCAGACTTCGGACTAGCTCAGTACTTC. Translation: CASSPDFGLAQYF.

The rearrangement uses TRBV18 and TRBJ2-1; 12 nucleotides agree with TRBD2. Trimming at V came to 4 bases and at J to 2 bases, leaving 6 bases not matched to a gene. The CDR3 is 17 amino acids. Germline CDR1 and CDR2: KGHSH and LQKENI. CDR3 region: CASSLRTSGTPYNEQFF. In DNA, the CDR3 is TGTGCCAGCTCACTCCGGACTAGCGGGACGCCCTACAATGAGCAGTTCTTC.